This T cell receptor (beta chain) was identified in a study of T cells after yellow fever vaccination. Study-level background: Each low-cell-number fraction was prepared by means of SMART-Seq v4 Ultra Low Input. Study-level results: In post-booster samples, most primary-vaccination clones reappeared (just under 98% CD4, approximately 91% CD8).

Notes on this clonotype: The target antigen is unknown.

Germline V gene lookup returns CDR1 SGHTA and CDR2 FQGNSA. The CDR3 contains 14 residues. The V gene lost 10 bases and the J gene lost 2 bases, with 14 bases spanning the gap. A process of 5'RACE template switching, which added a universal primer site and UMIs, was used to make TCR cDNA. Each CDR3 protein gets one entry after TCRdb re-called the 5' RACE reads with MiXCR. The data show 150,000 to 200,000 distinct CDR3 sequences, approximately 6% seen once. The sequences come from CD4+ T cells sorted from PBMCs, collected on the day of the first yellow fever vaccination. The V call is TRBV7-2, the J call TRBJ2-2, with TRBD2 as a possible D gene (7 bases). The TCR comes from a man between 18 and 35 years old who received the YFV17D yellow fever vaccine. CDR3 DNA sequence: TGTGCCACACAACGGGGGGCTAACACCGGGGAGCTGTTTTTT. Encoded protein: CATQRGANTGELFF.